A selection of T cell receptor beta chains follows, all from one sample in a study of T cells after yellow fever vaccination. Via MiXCR, TCRdb re-called the 5' RACE reads, giving one row per CDR3 protein. Found here are 300,000 to 400,000 distinct CDR3 sequences, roughly 9.4% of them singletons; the top ten hold over 15%. Sequencing used PBMCs, obtained on the day of the first yellow fever vaccination. The source is a young man who received the YFV17D yellow fever vaccine. CDR3s include the opening cysteine and the closing phenylalanine or tryptophan. The D gene is left open where the match is weak. Some rows mark clone size as missing; the rest say once, few, many or name a class of expanded clone.

TRBJ1-1	TRBD1	few	TRBV5-1	CASSAGQGSFAFF	TGCGCCAGCAGCGCCGGACAGGGGTCGTTCGCTTTCTTT
TRBJ2-3	TRBD1	few	TRBV29-1	CSATPRTGGTDTQYF	TGCAGCGCTACCCCACGGACAGGTGGCACAGATACGCAGTATTTT
TRBJ2-5	.	.	TRBV7-3	CASSRDGYQETQYF	TGTGCCAGCAGCCGGGACGGCTACCAAGAGACCCAGTACTTC
TRBJ1-3	TRBD1	.	TRBV7-2	CASSLRFPGQGRNTIYF	TGTGCCAGCAGCTTAAGGTTCCCAGGACAGGGAAGAAACACCATATATTTT
TRBJ1-1	TRBD1	few	TRBV7-2	CASSPREGARENTEAFF	TGTGCCAGCAGCCCCCGGGAGGGGGCGCGGGAGAACACTGAAGCTTTCTTT
TRBJ2-5	.	.	TRBV4-2	CASSQQQETQYF	TGTGCCAGCAGCCAACAACAAGAGACCCAGTACTTC
TRBJ1-2	.	few	TRBV5-5	CASSFGRGRAYGYTF	TGTGCCAGCAGCTTCGGTCGTGGGAGGGCTTATGGCTACACCTTC
TRBJ2-5	.	.	TRBV6-2/TRBV6-3	CASQGTGETQYF	TGTGCCAGCCAGGGGACCGGAGAGACCCAGTACTTC
TRBJ2-7	.	.	TRBV4-1	CASSQGSGESYEQYF	TGCGCCAGCAGCCAAGGATCCGGGGAATCCTACGAGCAGTACTTC
TRBJ2-4	TRBD1	few	TRBV29-1	CSGTWTGGGLYF	TGCAGCGGGACTTGGACAGGGGGAGGGCTTTACTTC
TRBJ1-3	.	.	TRBV12-3/TRBV12-4	CASSLSLFGAIYF	TGTGCCAGCAGTTTGTCCTTGTTCGGTGCCATATATTTT
TRBJ1-3	.	many	TRBV2	CASSDRQRGFGNTIYF	TGTGCCAGCAGTGATCGACAGAGGGGCTTTGGAAACACCATATATTTT
TRBJ2-6	TRBD1	.	TRBV29-1	CSVAQGATGANVLTF	TGCAGCGTTGCACAGGGGGCCACTGGGGCCAACGTCCTGACTTTC
TRBJ2-5	.	.	TRBV6-2/TRBV6-3	CASRDAWLGETQYF	TGTGCCAGCAGGGACGCCTGGCTTGGCGAGACCCAGTACTTC
TRBJ1-6	.	few	TRBV6-2/TRBV6-3	CASSFQGSPLHF	TGTGCCAGCAGTTTCCAAGGCTCACCCCTCCACTTT
TRBJ2-7	TRBD1	.	TRBV29-1	CSVDDRGLTEQYF	TGCAGCGTTGATGACAGGGGGCTTACCGAGCAGTACTTC
TRBJ2-5	.	many	TRBV25-1	CASSVPGEETQYF	TGTGCCAGCAGTGTGCCAGGGGAAGAGACCCAGTACTTC
TRBJ2-4	TRBD2	.	TRBV6-1	CASKLAGGRENIQYF	TGTGCCAGCAAACTAGCGGGGGGCCGGGAAAACATTCAGTACTTC
TRBJ2-1	.	.	TRBV7-2	CASSSVGVEQFF	TGTGCCAGCAGCTCCGTAGGAGTAGAGCAGTTCTTC
TRBJ1-5	.	many	TRBV3-1	CASSQEGRNQPQHF	TGTGCCAGCAGCCAAGAGGGTAGAAATCAGCCCCAGCATTTT
TRBJ1-5	.	few	TRBV6-2/TRBV6-3	CASRNPLRSIAQHF	TGTGCCAGCAGAAATCCCTTAAGGTCGATAGCCCAGCATTTT
TRBJ1-5	.	.	TRBV4-1	CASSQVGASNQPQHF	TGCGCCAGCAGCCAAGTGGGGGCCAGCAATCAGCCCCAGCATTTT
TRBJ2-2	TRBD2	.	TRBV20-1	CSATGTSGAETGELFF	TGCAGTGCTACCGGGACTAGCGGGGCGGAAACCGGGGAGCTGTTTTTT
TRBJ2-1	.	.	TRBV15	CATSRDRAGSYNEQFF	TGTGCCACCAGCAGAGATAGGGCCGGCTCCTACAATGAGCAGTTCTTC
TRBJ2-5	.	few	TRBV5-4	CASSLRSGVSWGETQYF	TGTGCCAGCAGCTTGCGGTCCGGGGTCTCTTGGGGAGAGACCCAGTACTTC
TRBJ2-2	.	.	TRBV11-2	CASAYNANTGELFF	TGTGCCAGCGCCTACAACGCGAACACCGGGGAGCTGTTTTTT
TRBJ2-1	.	few	TRBV12-3/TRBV12-4	CASSLASDSYNEQFF	TGTGCCAGCAGTTTAGCTTCGGACTCCTACAATGAGCAGTTCTTC
TRBJ1-1	.	.	TRBV6-6	CASSYGETEAFF	TGTGCCAGCAGTTACGGGGAGACTGAAGCTTTCTTT
TRBJ2-5	.	.	TRBV7-3	CASSPTPRGAGTQETQYF	TGTGCCAGCAGCCCAACGCCCCGCGGGGCGGGGACCCAAGAGACCCAGTACTTC
TRBJ2-3	.	many	TRBV12-3/TRBV12-4	CASSFRGPGTDTQYF	TGTGCCAGCAGTTTCCGGGGGCCCGGCACAGATACGCAGTATTTT
TRBJ2-1	.	few	TRBV6-2/TRBV6-3	CASSYRSSSYNEQFF	TGTGCCAGCAGTTACAGATCGAGCTCCTACAATGAGCAGTTCTTC
TRBJ1-3	.	few	TRBV6-2/TRBV6-3	CASIDGRSGNTIYF	TGTGCCAGCATTGACGGCCGCTCTGGAAACACCATATATTTT
TRBJ2-2	.	.	TRBV7-2	CASSPQRLNTGELFF	TGTGCCAGCAGCCCGCAGCGGTTGAACACCGGGGAGCTGTTTTTT
TRBJ1-2	TRBD1	many	TRBV5-6	CASSPRQGRVYGYTF	TGTGCCAGCAGCCCGAGACAGGGGAGAGTATATGGCTACACCTTC
TRBJ2-4	.	few	TRBV28	CASSLGHGGNIQYF	TGTGCCAGCAGTTTAGGCCATGGGGGTAACATTCAGTACTTC
TRBJ1-5	.	few	TRBV7-2	CASSLYTGMQPQHF	TGTGCCAGCAGCTTATATACAGGGATGCAGCCCCAGCATTTT